This T cell receptor beta chain was sequenced for a study of cytomegalovirus exposure and HLA in healthy donors. Study context: From about 179 million T cells, an earlier analysis saw 100 million to 140 million unique TCR beta sequences.

With 60 Vbeta and 13 Jbeta primers, the PCR was carried out. How the authors handled the data: A later analysis tallied 65 million to 85 million unique TCR beta chains, 9 million to 12 million of them shared. Profiling relied on immunoSEQ multiplex PCR, and the TCRdb table lists in-frame clones only, not all of them. The V and J calls and clone size come from that table; D and trimming were worked out from the DNA. The sample yields some 210,000 clones, 87% seen once. These donors, healthy bone marrow donors, were studied. V lost 2 bases and J lost 3, with 5 bases in between. In germline, CDR1 is SQVTM, CDR2 ANQGSEA. The CDR3 runs to 11 residues. General study results and limits: CMV serostatus was the only immune exposure information that was available.

Worth noting for this clone: What it binds is unknown.

The rearrangement links TRBV29-1 to TRBJ2-7; D not certain. The sample taken for sequencing was PBMCs. The sequence derives from a man aged 30 to 39 in good health and CMV-seronegative. For the CDR3, the DNA is TGCAGCGTTGAATACTACTACGAGCAGTACTTC. This gives the protein CSVEYYYEQYF.